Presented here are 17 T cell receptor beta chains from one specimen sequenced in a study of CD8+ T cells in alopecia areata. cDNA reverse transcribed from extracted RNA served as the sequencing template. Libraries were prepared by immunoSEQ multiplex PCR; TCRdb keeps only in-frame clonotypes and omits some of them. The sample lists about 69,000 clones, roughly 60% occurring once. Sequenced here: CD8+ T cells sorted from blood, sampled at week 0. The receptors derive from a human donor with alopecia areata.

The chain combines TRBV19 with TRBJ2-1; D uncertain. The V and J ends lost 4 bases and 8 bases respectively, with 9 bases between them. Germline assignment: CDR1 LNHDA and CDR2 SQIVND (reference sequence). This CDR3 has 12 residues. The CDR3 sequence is CASSNPYDEQFF. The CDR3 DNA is TGTGCCAGTAGTAACCCTTACGATGAGCAGTTCTTC.

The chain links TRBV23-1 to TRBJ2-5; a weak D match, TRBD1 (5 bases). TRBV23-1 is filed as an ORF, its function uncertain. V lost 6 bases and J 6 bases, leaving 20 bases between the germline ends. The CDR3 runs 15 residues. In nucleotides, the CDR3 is TGCGCCAGCAGACCTAGTGTAGGGGTGGAAAAGACCCAGTACTTC. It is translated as CASRPSVGVEKTQYF.

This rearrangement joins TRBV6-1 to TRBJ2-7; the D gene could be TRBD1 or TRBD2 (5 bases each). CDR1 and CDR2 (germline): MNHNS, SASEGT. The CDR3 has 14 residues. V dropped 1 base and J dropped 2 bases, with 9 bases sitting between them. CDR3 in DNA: TGTGCCAGCAGTGAAGACTGGGGGACCTACGAGCAGTACTTC. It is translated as CASSEDWGTYEQYF.

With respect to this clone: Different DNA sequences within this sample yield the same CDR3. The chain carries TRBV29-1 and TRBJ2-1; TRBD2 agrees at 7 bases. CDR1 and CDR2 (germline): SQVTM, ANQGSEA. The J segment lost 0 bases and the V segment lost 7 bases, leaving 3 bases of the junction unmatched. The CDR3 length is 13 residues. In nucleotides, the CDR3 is TGCAGCGCCAGCGGGGACTCCTACAATGAGCAGTTCTTC. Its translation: CSASGDSYNEQFF.

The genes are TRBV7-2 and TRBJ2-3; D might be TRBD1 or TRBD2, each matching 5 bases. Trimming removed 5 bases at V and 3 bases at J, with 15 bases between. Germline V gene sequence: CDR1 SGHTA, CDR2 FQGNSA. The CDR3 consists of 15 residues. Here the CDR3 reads CASSAGPWGTDTQYF. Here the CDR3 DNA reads TGTGCCAGCAGCGCCGGGCCCTGGGGGACAGATACGCAGTATTTT. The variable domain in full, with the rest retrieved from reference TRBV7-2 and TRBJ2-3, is GAGVSQSPSNKVTEKGKDVELRCDPISGHTALYWYRQSLGQGLEFLIYFQGNSAPDKSGLPSDRFSAERTGGSVSTLTIQRTQQEDSAVYLCASSAGPWGTDTQYFGPGTRLTVL.

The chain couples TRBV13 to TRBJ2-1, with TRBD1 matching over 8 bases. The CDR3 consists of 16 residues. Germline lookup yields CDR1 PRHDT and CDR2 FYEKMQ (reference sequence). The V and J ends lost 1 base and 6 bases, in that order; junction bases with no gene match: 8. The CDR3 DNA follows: TGTGCCAGCAGCTTAGAAAAGGGACAGGATTTCAATGAGCAGTTCTTC. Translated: CASSLEKGQDFNEQFF.

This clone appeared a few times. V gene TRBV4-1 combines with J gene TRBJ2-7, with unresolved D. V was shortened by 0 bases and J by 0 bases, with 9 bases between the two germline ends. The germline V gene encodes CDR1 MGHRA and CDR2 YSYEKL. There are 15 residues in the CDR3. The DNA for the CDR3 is TGCGCCAGCAGCCAAGATCCGCACAGCTCCTACGAGCAGTACTTC. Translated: CASSQDPHSSYEQYF.

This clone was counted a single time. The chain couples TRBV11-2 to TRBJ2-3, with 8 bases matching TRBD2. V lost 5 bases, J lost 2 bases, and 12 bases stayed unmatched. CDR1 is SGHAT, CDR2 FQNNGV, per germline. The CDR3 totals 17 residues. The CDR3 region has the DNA TGTGCCAGCAGCGCCGACCTCGCGGGGGGACTCACAGATACGCAGTATTTT. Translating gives CASSADLAGGLTDTQYF.

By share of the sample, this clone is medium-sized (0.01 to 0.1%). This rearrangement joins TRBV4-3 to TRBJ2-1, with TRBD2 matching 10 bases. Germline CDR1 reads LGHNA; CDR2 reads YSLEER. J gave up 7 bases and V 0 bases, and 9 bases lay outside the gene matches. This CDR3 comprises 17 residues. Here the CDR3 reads CASSQDSAGGPGNEQFF. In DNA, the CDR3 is TGCGCCAGCAGCCAAGACTCAGCGGGAGGGCCAGGGAATGAGCAGTTCTTC.

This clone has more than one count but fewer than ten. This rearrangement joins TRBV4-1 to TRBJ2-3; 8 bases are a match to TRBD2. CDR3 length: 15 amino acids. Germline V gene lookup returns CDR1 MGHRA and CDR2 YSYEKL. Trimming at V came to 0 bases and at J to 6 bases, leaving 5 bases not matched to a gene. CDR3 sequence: CASSQDRVAGDTQYF. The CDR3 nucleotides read TGCGCCAGCAGCCAAGATCGAGTAGCGGGGGATACGCAGTATTTT.

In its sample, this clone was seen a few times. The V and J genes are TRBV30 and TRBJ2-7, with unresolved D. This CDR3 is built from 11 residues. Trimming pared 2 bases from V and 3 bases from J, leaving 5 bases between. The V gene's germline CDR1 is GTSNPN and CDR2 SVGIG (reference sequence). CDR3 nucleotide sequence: TGTGCCTGGAGTTACAGCTACGAGCAGTACTTC. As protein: CAWSYSYEQYF.

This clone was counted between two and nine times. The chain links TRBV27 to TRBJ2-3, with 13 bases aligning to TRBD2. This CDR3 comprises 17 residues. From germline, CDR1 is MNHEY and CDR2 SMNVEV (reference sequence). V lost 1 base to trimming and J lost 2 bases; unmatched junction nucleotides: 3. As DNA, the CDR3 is TGTGCCAGCAGTTTATTCGGACTAGCGGGGGCCACAGATACGCAGTATTTT. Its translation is CASSLFGLAGATDTQYF.

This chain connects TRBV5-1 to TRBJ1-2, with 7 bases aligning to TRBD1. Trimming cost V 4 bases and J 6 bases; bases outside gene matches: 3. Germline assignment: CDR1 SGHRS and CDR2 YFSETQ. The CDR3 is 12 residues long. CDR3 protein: CASSATGDGYTF. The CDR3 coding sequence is TGCGCCAGCAGCGCCACAGGGGATGGCTACACCTTC.

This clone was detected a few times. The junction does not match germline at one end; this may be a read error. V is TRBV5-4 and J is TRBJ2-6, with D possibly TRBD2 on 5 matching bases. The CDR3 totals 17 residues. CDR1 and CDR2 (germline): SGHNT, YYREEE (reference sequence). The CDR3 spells CASSQDVGGGGANVLTF. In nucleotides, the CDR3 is TGCGCCAGCAGCCAAGACGTAGGAGGAGGTGGGGCCAACGTCCTGACTTTC.

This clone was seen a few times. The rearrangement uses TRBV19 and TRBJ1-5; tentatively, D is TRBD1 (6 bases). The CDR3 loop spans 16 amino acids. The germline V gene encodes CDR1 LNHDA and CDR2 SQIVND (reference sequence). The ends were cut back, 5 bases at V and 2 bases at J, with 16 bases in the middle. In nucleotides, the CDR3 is TGTGCCAGTAGTTCTGATCACAGGGCTCGCAATCAGCCCCAGCATTTT. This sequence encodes CASSSDHRARNQPQHF.

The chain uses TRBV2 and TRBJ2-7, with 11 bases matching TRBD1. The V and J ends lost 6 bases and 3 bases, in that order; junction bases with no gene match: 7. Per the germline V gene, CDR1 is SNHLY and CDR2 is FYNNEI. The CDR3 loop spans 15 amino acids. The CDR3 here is CASSIGQGAIYEQYF. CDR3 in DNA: TGTGCCAGCAGCATCGGACAGGGGGCCATCTACGAGCAGTACTTC.

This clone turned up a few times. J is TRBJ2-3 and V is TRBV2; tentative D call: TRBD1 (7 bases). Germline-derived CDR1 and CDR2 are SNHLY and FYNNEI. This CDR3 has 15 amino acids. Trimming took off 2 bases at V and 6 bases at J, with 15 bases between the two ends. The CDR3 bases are TGTGCCAGCAGTGAATCGGCAGGGGGGTACGATACGCAGTATTTT. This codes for CASSESAGGYDTQYF.